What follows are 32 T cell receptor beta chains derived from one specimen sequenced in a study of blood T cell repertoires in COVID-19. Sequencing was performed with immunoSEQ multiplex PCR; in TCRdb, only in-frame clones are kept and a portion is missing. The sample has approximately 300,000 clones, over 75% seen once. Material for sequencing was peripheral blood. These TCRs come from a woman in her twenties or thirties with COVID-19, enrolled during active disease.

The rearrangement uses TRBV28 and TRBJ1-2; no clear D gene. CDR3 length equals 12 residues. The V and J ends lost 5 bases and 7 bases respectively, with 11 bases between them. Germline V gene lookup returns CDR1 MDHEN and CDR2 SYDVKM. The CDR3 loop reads CASSPDTLGYTF. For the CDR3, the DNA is TGTGCCAGCAGTCCTGACACTCTTGGCTACACCTTC.

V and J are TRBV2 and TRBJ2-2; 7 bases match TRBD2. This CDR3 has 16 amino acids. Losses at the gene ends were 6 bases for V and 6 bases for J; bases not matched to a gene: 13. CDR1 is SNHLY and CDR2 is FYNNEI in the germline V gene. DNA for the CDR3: TGTGCCAGCAGAAAACGGGACCGTCGGGGGGCCGGGGAGCTGTTTTTT. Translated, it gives CASRKRDRRGAGELFF. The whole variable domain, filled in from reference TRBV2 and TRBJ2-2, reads EPEVTQTPSHQVTQMGQEVILRCVPISNHLYFYWYRQILGQKVEFLVSFYNNEISEKSEIFDDQFSVERPDGSNFTLKIRSTKLEDSAMYFCASRKRDRRGAGELFFGEGSRLTVL.

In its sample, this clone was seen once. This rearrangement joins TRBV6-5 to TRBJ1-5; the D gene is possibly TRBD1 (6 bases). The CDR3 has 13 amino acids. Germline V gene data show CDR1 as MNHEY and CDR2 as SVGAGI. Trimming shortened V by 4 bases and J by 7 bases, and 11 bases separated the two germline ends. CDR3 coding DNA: TGTGCCAGCAGTTCGGAACAGGGCCAGCCCCAGCATTTT. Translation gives CASSSEQGQPQHF.

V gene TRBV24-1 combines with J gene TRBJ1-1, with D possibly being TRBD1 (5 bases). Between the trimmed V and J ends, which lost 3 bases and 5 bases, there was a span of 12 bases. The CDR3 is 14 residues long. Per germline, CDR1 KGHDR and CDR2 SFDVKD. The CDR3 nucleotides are TGTGCCACCAGTGATCGCGGGGGGGGGACTGAAGCTTTCTTT. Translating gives CATSDRGGGTEAFF.

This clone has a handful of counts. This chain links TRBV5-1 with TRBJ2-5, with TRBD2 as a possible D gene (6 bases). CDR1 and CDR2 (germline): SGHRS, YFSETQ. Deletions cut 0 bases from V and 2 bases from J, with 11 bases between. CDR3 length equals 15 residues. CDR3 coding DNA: TGCGCCAGCAGCTTGGTTGGGAGGCCTCAAGAGACCCAGTACTTC. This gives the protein CASSLVGRPQETQYF.

The CDR3 DNA is TGTGCCAGCAGCCCCCCGGACGGTCGGAGGGAAGCTTTCTTT. Its protein product is CASSPPDGRREAFF. The rearrangement joins TRBV7-2 to TRBJ1-1, with no clear D. The CDR3 is 14 residues long. The V gene lost 5 bases and the J gene lost 8 bases, with 18 bases spanning the gap. Looked up from germline, CDR1 is SGHTA and CDR2 is FQGNSA.

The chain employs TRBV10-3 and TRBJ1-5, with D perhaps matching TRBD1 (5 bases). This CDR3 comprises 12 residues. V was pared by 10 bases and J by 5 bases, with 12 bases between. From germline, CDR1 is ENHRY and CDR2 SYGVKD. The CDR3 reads CATQGTDQPQHF. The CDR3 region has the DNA TGTGCCACCCAGGGAACGGATCAGCCCCAGCATTTT.

The CDR3 coding sequence is TGCGCCAGCAGCCCCAACCTAGCGAATGAGCAGTTCTTC. It encodes CASSPNLANEQFF. V gene TRBV5-1 combines with J gene TRBJ2-1, with D tentatively TRBD2 (6 bases). Germline V CDR1 and CDR2: SGHRS, YFSETQ. V lost 4 bases to trimming and J lost 7 bases, with 12 bases between them. The CDR3 is 13 residues long.

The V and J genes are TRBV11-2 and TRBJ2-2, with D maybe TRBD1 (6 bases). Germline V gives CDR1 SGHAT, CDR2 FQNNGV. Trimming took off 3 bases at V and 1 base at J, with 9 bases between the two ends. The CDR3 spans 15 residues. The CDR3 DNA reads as TGTGCCAGCAGCTTTATGGGACAGAACACCGGGGAGCTGTTTTTT. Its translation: CASSFMGQNTGELFF.

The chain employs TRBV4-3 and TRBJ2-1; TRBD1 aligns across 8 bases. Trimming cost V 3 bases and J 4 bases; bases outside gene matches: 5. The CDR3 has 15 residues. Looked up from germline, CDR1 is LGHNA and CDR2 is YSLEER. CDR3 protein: CASSQDRVQYNEQFF. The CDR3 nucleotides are TGCGCCAGCAGCCAGGACAGGGTCCAGTACAATGAGCAGTTCTTC.

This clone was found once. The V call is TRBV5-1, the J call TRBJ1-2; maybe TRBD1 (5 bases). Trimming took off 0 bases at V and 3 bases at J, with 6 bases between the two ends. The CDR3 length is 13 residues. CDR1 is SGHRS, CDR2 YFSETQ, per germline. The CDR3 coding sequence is TGCGCCAGCAGCTTGGGACAGTACTATGGCTACACCTTC. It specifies CASSLGQYYGYTF.

DNA of the CDR3: TGTGCCAGTAGTATGGGCCCCGGAACCGGGGAGCTGTTTTTT. Translation: CASSMGPGTGELFF. The rearrangement joins TRBV19 to TRBJ2-2, with D uncertain. The germline V gene has CDR1 LNHDA and CDR2 SQIVND (reference sequence). V lost 3 bases and J 5 bases, leaving 10 bases between the germline ends. The CDR3 runs to 14 residues.

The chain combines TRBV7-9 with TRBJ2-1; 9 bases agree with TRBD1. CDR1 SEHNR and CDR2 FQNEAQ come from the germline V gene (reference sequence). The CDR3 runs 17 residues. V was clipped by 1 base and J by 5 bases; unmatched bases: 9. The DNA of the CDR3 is TGTGCCAGCAGCTTAGAGTTCGGGACAGGGACGGACAATGAGCAGTTCTTC. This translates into CASSLEFGTGTDNEQFF.

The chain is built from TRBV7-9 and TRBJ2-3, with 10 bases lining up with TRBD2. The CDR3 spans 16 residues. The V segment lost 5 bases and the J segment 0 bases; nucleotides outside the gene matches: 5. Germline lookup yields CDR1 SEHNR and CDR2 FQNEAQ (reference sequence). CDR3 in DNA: TGTGCCAGCAGCCTAGGACTAGCGGAAAGCACAGATACGCAGTATTTT. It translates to CASSLGLAESTDTQYF.

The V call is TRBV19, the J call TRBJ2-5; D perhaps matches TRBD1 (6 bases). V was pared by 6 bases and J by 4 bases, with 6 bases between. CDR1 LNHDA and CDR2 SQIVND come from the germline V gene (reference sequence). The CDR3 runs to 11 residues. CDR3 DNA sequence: TGTGCCAGTAGAGGGGGAGAGACCCAGTACTTC. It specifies CASRGGETQYF.

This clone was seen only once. CDR3 sequence (DNA): TGTGCCTGGAGCCTACACGGGACTAGGATAGAAGAGACCCAGTACTTC. Its translation: CAWSLHGTRIEETQYF. The chain joins TRBV30 to TRBJ2-5; 8 nucleotides agree with TRBD2. The CDR3 has 16 amino acids. V lost 3 bases to trimming and J lost 3 bases; unmatched junction nucleotides: 12. Per the germline V gene, CDR1 is GTSNPN and CDR2 is SVGIG (reference sequence).

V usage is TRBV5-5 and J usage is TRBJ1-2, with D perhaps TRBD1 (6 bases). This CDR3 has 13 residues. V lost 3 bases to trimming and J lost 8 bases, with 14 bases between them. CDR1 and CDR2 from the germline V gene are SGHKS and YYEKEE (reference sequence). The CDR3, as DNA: TGTGCCAGCAGCTCAACAGGGCCTGGAGGCTACACCTTC. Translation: CASSSTGPGGYTF.

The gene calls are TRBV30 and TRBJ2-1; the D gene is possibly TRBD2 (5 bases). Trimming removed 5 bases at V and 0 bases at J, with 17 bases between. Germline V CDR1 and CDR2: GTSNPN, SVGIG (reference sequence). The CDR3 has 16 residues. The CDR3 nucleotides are TGTGCCTGGGACTTTCTTCGGGGTAGCTCCTACAATGAGCAGTTCTTC. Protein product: CAWDFLRGSSYNEQFF.

The CDR3 spells CASSLPESGQPQHF. In nucleotides, the CDR3 is TGTGCCAGCAGTTTACCAGAGTCGGGTCAGCCCCAGCATTTT. This sequence joins TRBV28 and TRBJ1-5; D uncertain. Germline assignment: CDR1 MDHEN and CDR2 SYDVKM. V was pared by 2 bases and J by 6 bases, with 11 bases between. The CDR3 loop spans 14 amino acids.

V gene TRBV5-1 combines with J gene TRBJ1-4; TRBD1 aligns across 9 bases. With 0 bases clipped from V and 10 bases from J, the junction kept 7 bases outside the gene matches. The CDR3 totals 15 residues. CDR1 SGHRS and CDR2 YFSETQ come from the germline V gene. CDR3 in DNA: TGCGCCAGCAGCTTGGTCACGGGACAGGGAAGAAAACTGTTTTTT. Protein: CASSLVTGQGRKLFF. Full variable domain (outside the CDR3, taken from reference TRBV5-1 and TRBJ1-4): KAGVTQTPRYLIKTRGQQVTLSCSPISGHRSVSWYQQTPGQGLQFLFEYFSETQRNKGNFPGRFSGRQFSNSRSEMNVSTLELGDSALYLCASSLVTGQGRKLFFGSGTQLSVL.

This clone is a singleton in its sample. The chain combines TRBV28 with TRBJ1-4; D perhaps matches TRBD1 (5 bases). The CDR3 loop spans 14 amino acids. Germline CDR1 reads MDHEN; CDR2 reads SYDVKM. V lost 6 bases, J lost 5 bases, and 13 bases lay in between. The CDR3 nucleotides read TGTGCCAGCAGATCCGGGGGAGGCAATGAAAAACTGTTTTTT. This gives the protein CASRSGGGNEKLFF.

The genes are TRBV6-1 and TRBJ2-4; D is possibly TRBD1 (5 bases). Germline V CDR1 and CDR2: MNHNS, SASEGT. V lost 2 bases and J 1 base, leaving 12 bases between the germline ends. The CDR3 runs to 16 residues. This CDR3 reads CASSERPGWAKNIQYF. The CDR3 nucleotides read TGTGCCAGCAGTGAACGGCCAGGGTGGGCCAAAAACATTCAGTACTTC.

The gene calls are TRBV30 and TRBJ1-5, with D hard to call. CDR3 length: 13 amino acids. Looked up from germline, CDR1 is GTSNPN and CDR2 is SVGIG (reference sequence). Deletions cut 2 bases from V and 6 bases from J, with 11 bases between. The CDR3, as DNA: TGTGCCTGGAGTTTGGGCGGGGTTCAGCCCCAGCATTTT. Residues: CAWSLGGVQPQHF.

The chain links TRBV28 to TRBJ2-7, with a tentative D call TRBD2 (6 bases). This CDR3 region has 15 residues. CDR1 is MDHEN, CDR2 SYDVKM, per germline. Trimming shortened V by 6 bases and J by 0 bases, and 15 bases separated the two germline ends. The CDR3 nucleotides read TGTGCCAGCAGCCTGGGACTCAGGAGCTCCTACGAGCAGTACTTC. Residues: CASSLGLRSSYEQYF. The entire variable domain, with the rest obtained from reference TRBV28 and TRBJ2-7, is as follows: DVKVTQSSRYLVKRTGEKVFLECVQDMDHENMFWYRQDPGLGLRLIYFSYDVKMKEKGDIPEGYSVSREKKERFSLILESASTNQTSMYLCASSLGLRSSYEQYFGPGTRLTVT.

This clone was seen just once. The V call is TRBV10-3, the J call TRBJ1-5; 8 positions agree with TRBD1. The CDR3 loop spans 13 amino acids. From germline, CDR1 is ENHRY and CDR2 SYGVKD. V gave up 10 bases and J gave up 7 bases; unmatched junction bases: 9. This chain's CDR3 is CATSGQGAQPQHF. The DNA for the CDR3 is TGTGCCACGTCAGGACAGGGCGCCCAGCCCCAGCATTTT.

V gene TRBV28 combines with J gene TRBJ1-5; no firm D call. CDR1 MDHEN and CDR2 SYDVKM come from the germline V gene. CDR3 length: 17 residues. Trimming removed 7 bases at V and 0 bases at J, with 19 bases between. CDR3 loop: CASTHSPARDSNQPQHF. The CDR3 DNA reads TGTGCCAGCACTCACTCCCCCGCACGGGATAGCAATCAGCCCCAGCATTTT.

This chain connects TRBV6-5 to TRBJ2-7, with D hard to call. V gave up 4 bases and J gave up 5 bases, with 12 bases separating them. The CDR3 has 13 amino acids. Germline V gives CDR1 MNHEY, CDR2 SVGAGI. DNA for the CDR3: TGTGCCAGCAGTTTATCAACAGACCACGAGCAGTACTTC. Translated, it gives CASSLSTDHEQYF.

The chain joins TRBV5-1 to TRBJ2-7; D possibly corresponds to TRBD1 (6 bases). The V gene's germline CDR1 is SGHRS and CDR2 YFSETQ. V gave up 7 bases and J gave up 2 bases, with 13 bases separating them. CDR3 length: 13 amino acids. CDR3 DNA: TGCGCCAGCTTCGACAGGAATACCTACGAGCAGTACTTC. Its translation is CASFDRNTYEQYF.

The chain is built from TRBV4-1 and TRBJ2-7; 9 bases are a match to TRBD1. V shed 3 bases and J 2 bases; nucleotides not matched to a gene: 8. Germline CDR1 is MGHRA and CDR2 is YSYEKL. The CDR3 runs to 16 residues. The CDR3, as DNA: TGCGCCAGCAGCCAGCCGCCGGGACAGGGAACCTACGAGCAGTACTTC. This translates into CASSQPPGQGTYEQYF.

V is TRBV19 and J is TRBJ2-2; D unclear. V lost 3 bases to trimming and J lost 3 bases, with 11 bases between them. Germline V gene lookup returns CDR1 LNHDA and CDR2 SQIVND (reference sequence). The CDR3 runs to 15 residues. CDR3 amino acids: CASSIRQVDTGELFF. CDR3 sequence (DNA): TGTGCCAGTAGTATTCGGCAGGTTGACACCGGGGAGCTGTTTTTT.

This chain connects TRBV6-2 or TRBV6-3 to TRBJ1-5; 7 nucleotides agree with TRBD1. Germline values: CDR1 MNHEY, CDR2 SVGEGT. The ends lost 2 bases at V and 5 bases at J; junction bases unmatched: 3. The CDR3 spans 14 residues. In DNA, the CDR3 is TGTGCCAGCAGTTACGCACAGGGGTATCAGCCCCAGCATTTT. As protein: CASSYAQGYQPQHF.

The CDR3 bases are TGTGCCAGCAGCTCGCAAGAGACCCAGTACTTC. It is translated as CASSSQETQYF. V gene TRBV11-2 combines with J gene TRBJ2-5; D ambiguous. The CDR3 runs 11 residues. CDR1 is SGHAT, CDR2 FQNNGV, per germline. The germline V and J ends were trimmed by 4 bases and 2 bases, with 2 bases remaining between them.